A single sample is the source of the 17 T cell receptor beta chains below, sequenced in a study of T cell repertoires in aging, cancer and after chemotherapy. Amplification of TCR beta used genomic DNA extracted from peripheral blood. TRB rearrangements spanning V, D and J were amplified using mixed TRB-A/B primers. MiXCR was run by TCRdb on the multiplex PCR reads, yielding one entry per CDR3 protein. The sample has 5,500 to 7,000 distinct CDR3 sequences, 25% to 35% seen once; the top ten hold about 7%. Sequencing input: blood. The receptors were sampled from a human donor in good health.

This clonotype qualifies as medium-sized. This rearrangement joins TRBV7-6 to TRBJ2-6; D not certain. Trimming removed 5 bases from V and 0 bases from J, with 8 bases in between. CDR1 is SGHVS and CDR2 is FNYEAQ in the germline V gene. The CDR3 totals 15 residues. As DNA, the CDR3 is TGTGCCAGCAGCCTTACCTACTCTGGGGCCAACGTCCTGACTTTC. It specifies CASSLTYSGANVLTF. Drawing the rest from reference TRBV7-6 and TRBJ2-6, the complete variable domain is GAGVSQSPRYKVTKRGQDVALRCDPISGHVSLYWYRQALGQGPEFLTYFNYEAQQDKSGLPNDRFSAERPEGSISTLTIQRTEQRDSAMYRCASSLTYSGANVLTFGAGSRLTVL.

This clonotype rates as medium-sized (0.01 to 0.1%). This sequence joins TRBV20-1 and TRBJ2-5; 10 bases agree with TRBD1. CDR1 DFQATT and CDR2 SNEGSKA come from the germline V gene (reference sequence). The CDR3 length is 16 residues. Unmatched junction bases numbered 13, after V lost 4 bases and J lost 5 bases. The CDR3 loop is CSAKSATGGAWETQYF. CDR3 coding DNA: TGCAGTGCTAAATCAGCGACAGGGGGCGCATGGGAGACCCAGTACTTC.

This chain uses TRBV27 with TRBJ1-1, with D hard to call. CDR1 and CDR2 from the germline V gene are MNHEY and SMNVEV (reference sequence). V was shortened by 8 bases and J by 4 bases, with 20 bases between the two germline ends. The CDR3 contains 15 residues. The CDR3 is CASEPAGRRGTEAFF. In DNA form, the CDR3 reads TGTGCCAGCGAGCCAGCGGGCAGGCGGGGCACTGAAGCTTTCTTT.

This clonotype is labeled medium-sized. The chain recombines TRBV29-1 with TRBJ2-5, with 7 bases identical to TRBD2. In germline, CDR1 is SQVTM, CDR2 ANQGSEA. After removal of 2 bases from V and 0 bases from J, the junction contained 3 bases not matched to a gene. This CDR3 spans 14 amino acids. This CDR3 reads CSVELGGYQETQYF. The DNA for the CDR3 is TGCAGCGTTGAACTGGGAGGGTACCAAGAGACCCAGTACTTC.

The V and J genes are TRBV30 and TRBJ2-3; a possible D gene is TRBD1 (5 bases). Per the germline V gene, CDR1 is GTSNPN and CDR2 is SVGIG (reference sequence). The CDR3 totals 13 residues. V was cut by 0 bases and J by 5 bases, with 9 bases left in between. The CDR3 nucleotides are TGTGCCTGGAGTGTAGGGGCGTTAGATACGCAGTATTTT. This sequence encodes CAWSVGALDTQYF.

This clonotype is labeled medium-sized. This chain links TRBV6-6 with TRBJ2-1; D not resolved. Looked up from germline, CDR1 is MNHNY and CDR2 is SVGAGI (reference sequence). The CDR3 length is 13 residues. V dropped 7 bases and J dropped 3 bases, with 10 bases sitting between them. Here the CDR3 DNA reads TGTGCCAGCAACGGCGGAAACTACAATGAGCAGTTCTTC. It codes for CASNGGNYNEQFF.

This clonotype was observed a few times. CDR3 nucleotide sequence: TGTGCCAGCAGTACGCTACAGGGGCCTCATGGCTACACCTTC. It codes for CASSTLQGPHGYTF. The V and J genes are TRBV6-5 and TRBJ1-2; TRBD1 agrees at 7 bases. Trimming removed 5 bases from V and 6 bases from J; junction bases left unmatched: 9. CDR3 length equals 14 residues. CDR1 MNHEY and CDR2 SVGAGI come from the germline V gene.

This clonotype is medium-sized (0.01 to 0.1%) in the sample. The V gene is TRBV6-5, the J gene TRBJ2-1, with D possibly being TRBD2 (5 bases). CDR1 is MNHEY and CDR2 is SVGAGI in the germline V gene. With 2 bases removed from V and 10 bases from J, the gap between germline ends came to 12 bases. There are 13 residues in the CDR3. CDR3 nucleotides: TGTGCCAGCAGTTACGATCGCGGGCGGGAGCAGTTCTTC. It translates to CASSYDRGREQFF.

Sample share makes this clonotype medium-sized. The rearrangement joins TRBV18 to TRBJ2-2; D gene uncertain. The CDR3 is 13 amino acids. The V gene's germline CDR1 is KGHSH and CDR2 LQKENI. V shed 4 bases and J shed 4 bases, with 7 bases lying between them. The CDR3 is CASSQGSTGELFF. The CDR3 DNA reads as TGTGCCAGCTCACAAGGCTCCACCGGGGAGCTGTTTTTT. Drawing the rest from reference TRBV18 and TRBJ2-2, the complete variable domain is NAGVMQNPRHLVRRRGQEARLRCSPMKGHSHVYWYRQLPEEGLKFMVYLQKENIIDESGMPKERFSAEFPKEGPSILRIQQVVRGDSAAYFCASSQGSTGELFFGEGSRLTVL.

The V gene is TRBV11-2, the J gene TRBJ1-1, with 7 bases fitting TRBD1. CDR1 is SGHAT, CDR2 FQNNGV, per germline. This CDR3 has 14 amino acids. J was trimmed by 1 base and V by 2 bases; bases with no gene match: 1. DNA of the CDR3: TGTGCCAGCAGCTTAAGGACAGGGAACACTGAAGCTTTCTTT. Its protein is CASSLRTGNTEAFF.

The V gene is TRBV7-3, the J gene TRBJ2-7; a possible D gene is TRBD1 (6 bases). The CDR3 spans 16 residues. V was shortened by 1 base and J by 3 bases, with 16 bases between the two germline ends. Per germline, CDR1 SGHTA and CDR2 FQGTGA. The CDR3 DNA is TGTGCCAGCAGCTTAAATCCAAGGGGGTCGTACTACGAGCAGTACTTC. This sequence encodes CASSLNPRGSYYEQYF.

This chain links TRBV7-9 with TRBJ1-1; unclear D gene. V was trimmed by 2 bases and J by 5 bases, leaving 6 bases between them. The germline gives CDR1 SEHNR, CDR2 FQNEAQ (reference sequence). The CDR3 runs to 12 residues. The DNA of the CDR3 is TGTGCCAGCAGCTTATTAGGGACTGAAGCTTTCTTT. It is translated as CASSLLGTEAFF.

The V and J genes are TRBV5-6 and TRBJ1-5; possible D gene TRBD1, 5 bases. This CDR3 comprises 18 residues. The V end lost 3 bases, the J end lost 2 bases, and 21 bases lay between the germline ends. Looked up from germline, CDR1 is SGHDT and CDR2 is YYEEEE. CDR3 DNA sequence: TGTGCCAGCAGCTCCCCCCCCTGGGGGAAACGGGGCAATCAGCCCCAGCATTTT. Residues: CASSSPPWGKRGNQPQHF.

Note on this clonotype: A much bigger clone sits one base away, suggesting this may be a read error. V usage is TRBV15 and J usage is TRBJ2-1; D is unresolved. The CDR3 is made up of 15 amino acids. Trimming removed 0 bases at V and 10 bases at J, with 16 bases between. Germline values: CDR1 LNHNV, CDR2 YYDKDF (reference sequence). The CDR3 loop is CATSREASLSYEQFF. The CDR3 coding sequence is TGTGCCACCAGCAGAGAGGCCAGCCTTTCGTACGAGCAGTTCTTC.

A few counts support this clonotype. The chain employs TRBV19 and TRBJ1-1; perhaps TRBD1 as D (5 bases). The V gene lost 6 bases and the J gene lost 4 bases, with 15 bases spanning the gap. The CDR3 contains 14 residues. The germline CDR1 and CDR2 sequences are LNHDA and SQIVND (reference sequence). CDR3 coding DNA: TGTGCCAGTAGCCTCGGGGCGGTGGGCACTGAAGCTTTCTTT. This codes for CASSLGAVGTEAFF.

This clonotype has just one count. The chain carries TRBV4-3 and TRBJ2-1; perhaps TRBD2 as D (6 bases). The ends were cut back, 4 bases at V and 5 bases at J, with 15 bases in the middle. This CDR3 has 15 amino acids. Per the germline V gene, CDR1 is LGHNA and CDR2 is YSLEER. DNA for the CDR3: TGCGCCAGCAGCCTCGGGGGAGGATTAAACAATGAGCAGTTCTTC. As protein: CASSLGGGLNNEQFF.

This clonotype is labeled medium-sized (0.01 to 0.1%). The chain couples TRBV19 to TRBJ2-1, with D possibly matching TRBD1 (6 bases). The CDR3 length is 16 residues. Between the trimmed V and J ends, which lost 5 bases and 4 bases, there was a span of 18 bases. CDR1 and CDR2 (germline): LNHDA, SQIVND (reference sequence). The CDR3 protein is CASSEKDRPIYNEQFF. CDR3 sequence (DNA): TGTGCCAGTAGTGAAAAGGACAGACCAATTTACAATGAGCAGTTCTTC.